These 10 T cell receptor beta chains originate from one sample sequenced in a study of blood T cell repertoires in COVID-19. Sequencing used immunoSEQ multiplex PCR; TCRdb keeps in-frame clones, though not all of them. Counted here are a few hundred thousand clones, 89% occurring once; the ten biggest clones make up 0.94%. The sample comprised peripheral blood. These receptors were obtained from a woman in her thirties or forties who had recovered from COVID-19.

The chain is built from TRBV5-1 and TRBJ2-5; D is uncertain. The germline CDR1 and CDR2 sequences are SGHRS and YFSETQ. CDR3 length: 15 residues. Between the trimmed V and J ends, which lost 2 bases and 5 bases, there was a span of 16 bases. The CDR3 here is CASSFPLDAGETQYF. In DNA form, the CDR3 reads TGCGCCAGCAGCTTCCCCTTAGATGCCGGGGAGACCCAGTACTTC.

CDR3 DNA: TGTGCCAGCAGACGGACAGGTGGGACCTACGAGCAGTACTTC. Translation: CASRRTGGTYEQYF. The chain recombines TRBV27 with TRBJ2-7; TRBD1 agrees at 7 bases. J gave up 2 bases and V 6 bases, and 7 bases lay outside the gene matches. The germline V gene has CDR1 MNHEY and CDR2 SMNVEV (reference sequence). This CDR3 is 14 amino acids long.

The chain joins TRBV5-8 to TRBJ2-3, with TRBD2 as a possible D gene (5 bases). This CDR3 has 15 amino acids. Germline CDR1 SGHTS, CDR2 YDEGEE. V was shortened by 0 bases and J by 8 bases, with 16 bases between the two germline ends. CDR3: CASSLAGSKAGTQYF. CDR3 DNA sequence: TGTGCCAGCAGCTTGGCTGGATCCAAGGCGGGTACGCAGTATTTT.

This clone was picked up one time. The chain joins TRBV5-1 to TRBJ1-1; 10 bases align to TRBD1. With V trimmed by 4 bases and J by 8 bases, 8 bases remained unmatched. The CDR3 is made up of 14 amino acids. Looked up from germline, CDR1 is SGHRS and CDR2 is YFSETQ. The CDR3 DNA is TGCGCCAGCAGCCACGGACAGGGGGAAGTAGAAGCTTTCTTT. Its translation: CASSHGQGEVEAFF.

The chain is built from TRBV7-2 and TRBJ2-7; D not certain. The CDR3 is 14 residues long. CDR1 is SGHTA and CDR2 is FQGNSA in the germline V gene. V lost 1 base to trimming and J lost 6 bases, with 13 bases between them. In DNA, the CDR3 is TGTGCCAGCAGCTTAGGGTGGTCTAGACCCGAGCAGTACTTC. Protein sequence: CASSLGWSRPEQYF.

In this sample, this clone turned up a few times. J is TRBJ1-1 and V is TRBV12-3 or TRBV12-4, with D unclear. CDR3 length: 13 residues. V was shortened by 6 bases and J by 10 bases, with 18 bases between the two germline ends. In DNA form, the CDR3 reads TGTGCCAGCAGCCCCAGGTCCCTGGCGGGAGCTTTCTTT. Protein: CASSPRSLAGAFF.

CDR3 nucleotide sequence: TGTGCCAGCAGCTTGGCGGGACTAGCGGGAACCTACAATGAGCAGTTCTTC. It codes for CASSLAGLAGTYNEQFF. The chain couples TRBV5-6 to TRBJ2-1; 13 bases agree with TRBD2. Losses at the gene ends were 0 bases for V and 2 bases for J; bases not matched to a gene: 2. The germline V gene has CDR1 SGHDT and CDR2 YYEEEE. The CDR3 runs to 17 residues.

The V and J genes are TRBV5-8 and TRBJ2-1, with 7 bases lining up with TRBD1. Germline CDR1 and CDR2: SGHTS and YDEGEE. V lost 3 bases and J lost 8; bases outside the gene matches: 14. The CDR3 has 16 amino acids. CDR3 in amino acids: CASSWGVDGQVDEQFF. CDR3 bases: TGTGCCAGCAGCTGGGGTGTTGACGGACAGGTTGATGAGCAGTTCTTC.

The V gene is TRBV14, the J gene TRBJ1-1; TRBD1 matches at 7 bases. CDR3 length equals 18 residues. Germline V gene sequence: CDR1 SGHDN, CDR2 FVKESK. The J segment lost 4 bases and the V segment lost 0 bases, leaving 14 bases of the junction unmatched. CDR3: CASSQDRWKGARSTEAFF. The DNA for the CDR3 is TGTGCCAGCAGCCAAGATAGGTGGAAGGGGGCGAGGAGCACTGAAGCTTTCTTT.

The chain links TRBV4-1 to TRBJ2-2; D may be TRBD2 (6 bases). The germline V gene encodes CDR1 MGHRA and CDR2 YSYEKL. This CDR3 region has 15 residues. The ends were cut back, 2 bases at V and 1 base at J, with 8 bases in the middle. CDR3 coding DNA: TGCGCCAGCAGCCAACGGGACTTGAACACCGGGGAGCTGTTTTTT. Translated, it gives CASSQRDLNTGELFF.